What follows are 6 T cell receptor beta chains derived from one specimen sequenced in a study of T cell responses to AZD1222 COVID-19 vaccine. Repertoires were generated with immunoSEQ multiplex PCR, while TCRdb's copy carries only in-frame clones and drops some. The table shows 150,000 to 170,000 clones, with less than 90% occurring only once. This specimen was peripheral blood, taken on day 0 of MenACWY control vaccination. Receptors originate from an adult in good health.

The chain recombines TRBV5-1 with TRBJ1-1, with TRBD1 matching 7 bases. This CDR3 region has 16 residues. V lost 3 bases, J lost 1 base, and 9 bases stayed unmatched. Germline CDR1 is SGHRS and CDR2 is YFSETQ. CDR3 sequence (DNA): TGCGCCAGCAGCTCCAGACAGGGTGGGTCGAACACTGAAGCTTTCTTT. This gives the protein CASSSRQGGSNTEAFF.

The chain carries TRBV23-1 and TRBJ1-1; TRBD1 matches 7 bases. TRBV23-1 is sorted into the ORF group, with uncertain function. J was trimmed by 0 bases and V by 0 bases; bases with no gene match: 1. The CDR3 runs to 15 residues. CDR3 sequence: CASSQSGQMNTEAFF. CDR3 nucleotide sequence: TGCGCCAGCAGTCAATCGGGACAGATGAACACTGAAGCTTTCTTT.

The chain joins TRBV11-2 to TRBJ1-2; D gene unclear. Germline V CDR1 and CDR2: SGHAT, FQNNGV. This CDR3 spans 14 amino acids. Trimming stripped 3 bases from V and 12 bases from J, with 20 bases between. CDR3 sequence (DNA): TGTGCCAGCAGCTTCGCCCCCAACGCAGGACTCCACACCTTC. This codes for CASSFAPNAGLHTF. The whole variable domain, filled in from reference TRBV11-2 and TRBJ1-2, reads EAGVAQSPRYKIIEKRQSVAFWCNPISGHATLYWYQQILGQGPKLLIQFQNNGVVDDSQLPKDRFSAERLKGVDSTLKIQPAKLEDSAVYLCASSFAPNAGLHTFGSGTRLTVV.

The chain recombines TRBV24-1 with TRBJ2-2; TRBD1 agrees at 9 bases. CDR1 is KGHDR and CDR2 is SFDVKD in the germline V gene. The CDR3 length is 17 residues. V was clipped by 3 bases and J by 7 bases; unmatched bases: 11. The CDR3 DNA reads as TGTGCCACCAGTGATGCCCCGGGACAGGGAGTTATCGGGGAGCTGTTTTTT. Translation: CATSDAPGQGVIGELFF.

This rearrangement joins TRBV27 to TRBJ2-3; D possibly corresponds to TRBD2 (6 bases). The CDR3 contains 13 residues. CDR1 MNHEY and CDR2 SMNVEV come from the germline V gene (reference sequence). Trimming stripped 2 bases from V and 4 bases from J, with 7 bases between. The CDR3, as DNA: TGTGCCAGCAGTTTAGGGGACTCAGATACGCAGTATTTT. It encodes CASSLGDSDTQYF.

The rearrangement uses TRBV3-1 (or the pseudogene TRBV3-2) and TRBJ1-1; D remains ambiguous. V lost 1 base to trimming and J lost 3 bases, with 9 bases between them. This CDR3 spans 14 amino acids. Germline lookup yields CDR1 LGHDT and CDR2 YNNKEL (reference sequence). CDR3 sequence: CASSQVRRDTEAFF. The CDR3 bases are TGTGCCAGCAGCCAAGTCCGGAGGGACACTGAAGCTTTCTTT.